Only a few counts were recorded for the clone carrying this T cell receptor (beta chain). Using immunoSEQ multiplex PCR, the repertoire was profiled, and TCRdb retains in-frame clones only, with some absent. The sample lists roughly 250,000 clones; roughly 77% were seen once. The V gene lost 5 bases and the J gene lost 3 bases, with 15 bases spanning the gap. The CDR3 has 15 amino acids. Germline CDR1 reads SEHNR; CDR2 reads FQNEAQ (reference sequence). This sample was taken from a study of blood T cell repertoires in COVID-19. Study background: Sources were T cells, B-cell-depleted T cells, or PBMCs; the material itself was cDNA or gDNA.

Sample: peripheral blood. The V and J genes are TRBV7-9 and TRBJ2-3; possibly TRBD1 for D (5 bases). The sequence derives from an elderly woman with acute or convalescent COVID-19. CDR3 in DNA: TGTGCCAGCAGCCGACAAAGGGGCTGGACAGATACGCAGTATTTT. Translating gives CASSRQRGWTDTQYF.